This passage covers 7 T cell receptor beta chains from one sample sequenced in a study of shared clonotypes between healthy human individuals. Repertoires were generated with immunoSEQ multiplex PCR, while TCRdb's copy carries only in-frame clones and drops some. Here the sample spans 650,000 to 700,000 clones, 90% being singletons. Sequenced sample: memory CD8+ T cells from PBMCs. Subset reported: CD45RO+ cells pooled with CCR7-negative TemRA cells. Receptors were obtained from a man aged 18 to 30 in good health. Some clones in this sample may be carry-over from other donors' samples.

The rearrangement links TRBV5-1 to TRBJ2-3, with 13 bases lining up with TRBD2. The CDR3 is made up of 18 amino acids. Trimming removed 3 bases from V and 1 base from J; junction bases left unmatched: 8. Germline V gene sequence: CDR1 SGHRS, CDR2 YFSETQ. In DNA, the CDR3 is TGCGCCAGCAGCTCACTAGCGGGAGGGCCGGTCGGCACAGATACGCAGTATTTT. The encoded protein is CASSSLAGGPVGTDTQYF.

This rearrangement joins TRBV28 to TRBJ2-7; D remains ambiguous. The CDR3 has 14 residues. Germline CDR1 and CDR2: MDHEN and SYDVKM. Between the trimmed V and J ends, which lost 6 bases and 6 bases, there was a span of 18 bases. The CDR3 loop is CASRPTIHGAEQYF. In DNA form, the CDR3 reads TGTGCCAGCAGACCAACTATCCACGGCGCCGAGCAGTACTTC.

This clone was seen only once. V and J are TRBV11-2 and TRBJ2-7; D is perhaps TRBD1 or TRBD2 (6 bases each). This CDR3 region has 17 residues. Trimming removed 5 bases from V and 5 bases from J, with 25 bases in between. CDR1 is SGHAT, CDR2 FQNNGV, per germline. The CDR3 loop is CASSPYAPGGVHHEQYF. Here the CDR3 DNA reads TGTGCCAGCAGCCCTTATGCCCCCGGGGGCGTTCACCACGAGCAGTACTTC.

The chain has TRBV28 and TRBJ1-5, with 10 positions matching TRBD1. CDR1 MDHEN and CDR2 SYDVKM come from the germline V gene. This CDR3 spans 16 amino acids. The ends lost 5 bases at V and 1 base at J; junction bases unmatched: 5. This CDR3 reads CASSDRGPGSNQPQHF. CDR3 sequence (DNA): TGTGCCAGCAGTGACAGGGGGCCAGGGAGCAATCAGCCCCAGCATTTT.

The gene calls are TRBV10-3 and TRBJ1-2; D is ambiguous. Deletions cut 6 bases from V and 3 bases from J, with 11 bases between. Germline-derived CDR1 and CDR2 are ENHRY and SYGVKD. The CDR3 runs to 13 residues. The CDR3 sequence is CAIRDQPDYGYTF. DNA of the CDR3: TGTGCCATCAGGGATCAACCGGACTATGGCTACACCTTC.

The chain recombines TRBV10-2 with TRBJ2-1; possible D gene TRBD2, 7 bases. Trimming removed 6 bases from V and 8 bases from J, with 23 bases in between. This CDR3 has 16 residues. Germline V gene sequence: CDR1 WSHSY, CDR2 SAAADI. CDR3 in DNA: TGCGCCAGCAGCCCCTTGCGGGGGAGGGGGAACGATGAGCAGTTCTTC. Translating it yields CASSPLRGRGNDEQFF.

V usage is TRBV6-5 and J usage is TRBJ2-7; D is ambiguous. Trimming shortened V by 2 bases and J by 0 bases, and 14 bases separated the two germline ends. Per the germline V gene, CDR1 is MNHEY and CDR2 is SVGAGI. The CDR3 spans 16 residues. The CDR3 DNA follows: TGTGCCAGCAGTTACCGCCCGCATCCGAGCTCCTACGAGCAGTACTTC. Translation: CASSYRPHPSSYEQYF.